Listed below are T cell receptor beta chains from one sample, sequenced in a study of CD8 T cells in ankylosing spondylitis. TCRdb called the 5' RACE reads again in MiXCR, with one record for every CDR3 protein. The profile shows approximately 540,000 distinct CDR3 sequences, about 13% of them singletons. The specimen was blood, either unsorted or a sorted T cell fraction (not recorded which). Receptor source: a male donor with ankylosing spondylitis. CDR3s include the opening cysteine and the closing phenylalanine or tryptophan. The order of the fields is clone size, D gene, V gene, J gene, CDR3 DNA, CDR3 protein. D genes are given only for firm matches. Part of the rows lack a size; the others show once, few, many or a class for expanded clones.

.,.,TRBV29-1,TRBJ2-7,TGCAGCGTTGCGGAACGAAATTACGAGCAGTACTTC,CSVAERNYEQYF
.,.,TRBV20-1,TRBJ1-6,TGCAGTGCTAGAGAGAGCATTACTAATTCACCCCTCCACTTT,CSARESITNSPLHF
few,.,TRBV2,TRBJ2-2,TGTGCCAGCAACCGTCGGGAGACGAACACCGGGGAGCTGTTTTTT,CASNRRETNTGELFF
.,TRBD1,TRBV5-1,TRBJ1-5,TGCGCCAGCAGCTTGGATGGGACAGTGGGAGGAAATCAGCCCCAGCATTTT,CASSLDGTVGGNQPQHF
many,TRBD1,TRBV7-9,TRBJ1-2,TGTGCCAGCAGCCCCGGACAGGGAATTACGTTAGGTGGCTACACCTTC,CASSPGQGITLGGYTF
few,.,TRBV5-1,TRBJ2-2,TGCGCCAGCAGCTTGACAGACTTTACCGGGGAGCTGTTTTTT,CASSLTDFTGELFF
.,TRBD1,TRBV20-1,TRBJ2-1,TGCAGTGCTACTAGGGGGCGGGATGAGCAGTTCTTC,CSATRGRDEQFF
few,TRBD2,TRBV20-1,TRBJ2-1,TGCAGTGGCGGGAGTGCTAACTCCTACAATGAGCAGTTCTTC,CSGGSANSYNEQFF
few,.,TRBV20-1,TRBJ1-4,TGCAGTGCTAGGACGGGAGAAAAACTGTTTTTT,CSARTGEKLFF
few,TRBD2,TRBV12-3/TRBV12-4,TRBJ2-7,TGTGCCAGCAGTTTTCCGTCGGGAGGGCTGAGCAACGAGCAGTACTTC,CASSFPSGGLSNEQYF
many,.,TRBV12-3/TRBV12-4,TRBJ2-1,TGTGCCAGCATTTTTAGCGTCTCCTACAATGAGCAGTTCTTC,CASIFSVSYNEQFF
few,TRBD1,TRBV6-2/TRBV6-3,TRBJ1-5,TGTGCCAGCAGGTCCGACAGGGTTTCGGGGCAGCCCCAGCATTTT,CASRSDRVSGQPQHF
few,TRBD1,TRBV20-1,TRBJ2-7,TGCAGTGCTAGGGGCCTGGGACAGCACTACGAGCAGTACTTC,CSARGLGQHYEQYF
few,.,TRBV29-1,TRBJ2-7,TGCAGCGTTGGCTACAGGGCGGACGAGCAGTACTTC,CSVGYRADEQYF
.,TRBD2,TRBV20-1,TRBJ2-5,TGCAGTGCTCAAGGACTAGCGTGGGAGACCCAGTACTTC,CSAQGLAWETQYF
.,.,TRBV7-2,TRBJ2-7,TGTGCCAGCAGCTTAGGGATCATCATCGAGCAGTACTTC,CASSLGIIIEQYF
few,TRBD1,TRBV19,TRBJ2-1,TGTGCCAGTAGTGCGCATGACAGGGTTGGCAATGAGCAGTTCTTC,CASSAHDRVGNEQFF
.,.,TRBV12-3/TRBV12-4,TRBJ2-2,TGTGCCAGCAGCCGACTATCCGGGACTCCCAACACCGGGGAGCTGTTTTTT,CASSRLSGTPNTGELFF
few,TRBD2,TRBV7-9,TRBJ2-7,TGTGCCAGCAGCCCAAAGGTGGCGGGAGGCCCGAGAGAGCAGTACTTC,CASSPKVAGGPREQYF
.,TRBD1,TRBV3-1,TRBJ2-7,TGTGCCAGCAGCCATACCGGGACAGCCAAGTCCTACGAGCAGTACTTC,CASSHTGTAKSYEQYF
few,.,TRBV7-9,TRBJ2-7,TGTGCCAGCAGCTTAGATGTCGGCGGTGCGGGCTCTGTTGAGCAGTACTTC,CASSLDVGGAGSVEQYF
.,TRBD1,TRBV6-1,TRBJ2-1,TGTGCCAGCAGCCGACAGGGGATATCCTACAATGAGCAGTTCTTC,CASSRQGISYNEQFF
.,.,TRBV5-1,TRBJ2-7,TGCGCCAGCAGCCCTGCGGCGTTACAGTTCGAGCAGTACTTC,CASSPAALQFEQYF
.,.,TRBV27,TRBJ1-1,TGTGCCAGCAGTTTATCACGTGGGGACACTGAAGCTTTCTTT,CASSLSRGDTEAFF
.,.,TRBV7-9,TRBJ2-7,TGTGCCAGCAGCTTAAGGCCCACCGGCTACGAGCAGTACTTC,CASSLRPTGYEQYF
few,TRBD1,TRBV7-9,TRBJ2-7,TGTGCCAGCAGCTATGAGACAGGGCCCTGTTGGTTC,CASSYETGPCWF
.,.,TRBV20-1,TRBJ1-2,TGCAGCCCACCGGGGGGCTACACCTTC,CSPPGGYTF
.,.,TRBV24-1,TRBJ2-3,TGTGCCACCAGTGGAACCCCACTGGCGCGGGGAAGGGATACGCAGTATTTT,CATSGTPLARGRDTQYF
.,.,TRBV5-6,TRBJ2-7,TGTGCCAGCAGCTTGGCCTCTAGTAGGTGGCCGTACGAGCAGTACTTC,CASSLASSRWPYEQYF
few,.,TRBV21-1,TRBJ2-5,TGTGCCAGCAGCAACCGACTAGCGGGGACCCAAGAGACCCAGTACTTC,CASSNRLAGTQETQYF
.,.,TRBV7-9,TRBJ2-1,TGTGCCAGCAGGGGAATGGGGAGCTCCTACAATGAGCAGTTCTTC,CASRGMGSSYNEQFF
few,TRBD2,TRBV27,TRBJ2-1,TGTGCCAGCAGACCGCGGACTAGCGGCTACAATGAGCAGTTCTTC,CASRPRTSGYNEQFF
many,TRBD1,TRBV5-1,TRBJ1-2,TGCGCCAGCAGCTTGGCCAGGGGGGACTATGGCTACACCTTC,CASSLARGDYGYTF
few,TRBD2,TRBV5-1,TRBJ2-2,TGCGCCAGCAGCTTGGGATATGGTGGACTAGCGGAGGAGCTGTTTTTT,CASSLGYGGLAEELFF
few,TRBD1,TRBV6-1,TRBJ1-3,TGTGCCAGCAGTGTTCCGTCAGGGGGTACTGGAAACACCATATATTTT,CASSVPSGGTGNTIYF
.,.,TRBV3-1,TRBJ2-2,TGTGCCAGCAGCCATACCTTATCGAACACCGGGGAGCTGTTTTTT,CASSHTLSNTGELFF
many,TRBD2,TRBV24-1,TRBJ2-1,TGTGCCACCAGTGATACTAGCGGGATTTCCAATGAGCAGTTCTTC,CATSDTSGISNEQFF
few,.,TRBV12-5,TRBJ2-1,TGTGCTAGTGGGGACTCCTACAATGAGCAGTTCTTC,CASGDSYNEQFF
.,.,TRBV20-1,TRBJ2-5,TGCAGTGCCATTGCTAGAGCAGTGGGGACCCAGTACTTC,CSAIARAVGTQYF
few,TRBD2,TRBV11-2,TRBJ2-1,TGTGCCAGCAGCTACCTTGTGGCGGGAGGCCCTGCCTACAATGAGCAGTTCTTC,CASSYLVAGGPAYNEQFF
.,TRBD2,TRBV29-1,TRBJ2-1,TGCAGCGTTGAAGGCGGGAGGCTAAATGAGCAGTTCTTC,CSVEGGRLNEQFF
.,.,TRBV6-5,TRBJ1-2,TGTGCCAGCAGTAACCCCGGTCAAATGATTAACTATGGCTACACCTTC,CASSNPGQMINYGYTF
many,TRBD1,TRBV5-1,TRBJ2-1,TGCGCCAGCAGCTTGGTGGGGACAGGGGTTAATGAGCAGTTCTTC,CASSLVGTGVNEQFF
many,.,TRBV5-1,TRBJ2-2,TGCGCCAGCAGCTTAGTAGGCACCGGGGAGCTGTTTTTT,CASSLVGTGELFF
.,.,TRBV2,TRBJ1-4,TGTGCCAGTGAACGGGGTAATAATGAAAAACTGTTTTTT,CASERGNNEKLFF
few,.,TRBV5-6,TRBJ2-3,TGTGCCAGCAGCTTGGTTTATGGCAGTAGCACAGATACGCAGTATTTT,CASSLVYGSSTDTQYF
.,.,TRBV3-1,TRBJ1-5,TGTGCCAGCAGCCAAGATATCGGGGCAGGGGTTCAGCCCCAGCATTTT,CASSQDIGAGVQPQHF
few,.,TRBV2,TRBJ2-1,TGTGCCAGCACTACGACAGGCCTACCCTACAATGAGCAGTTCTTC,CASTTTGLPYNEQFF
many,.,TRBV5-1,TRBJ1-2,TGCGCCAGCAGCGGGGACGGCGCCCTCTATGGCTACACCTTC,CASSGDGALYGYTF
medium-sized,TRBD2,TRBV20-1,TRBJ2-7,TGCAGTGCTAGAGAAGGGAGGGACTACGAGCAGTACTTC,CSAREGRDYEQYF
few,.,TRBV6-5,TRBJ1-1,TGTGCCAGCAGTTACACGACAGCCGATGAAGCTTTCTTT,CASSYTTADEAFF
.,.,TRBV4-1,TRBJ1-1,TGCGCCAGCAGCCAAGACAGTACGGGGCGAGGAGCTTTCTTT,CASSQDSTGRGAFF
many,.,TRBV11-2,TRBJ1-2,TGTGCCAGCAGCTTAGCACAGGGAGACTATGGCTACACCTTC,CASSLAQGDYGYTF
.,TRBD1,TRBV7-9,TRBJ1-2,TGTGCCAGCAGCACGGGGACAGGGAGTCGGTATGGCTACACCTTC,CASSTGTGSRYGYTF
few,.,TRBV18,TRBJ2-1,TGTGCCAGCTCACCCGGGACCTTATTGAATGAGCAGTTCTTC,CASSPGTLLNEQFF